The T cell receptor beta chain under discussion was sequenced for a study of tumor-infiltrating lymphocytes in primary liver carcinoma. A constant-region primer served to make TCR beta cDNA from roughly 500 ng total RNA. Libraries covering TCR beta were generated through three nested multiplex PCR rounds (using a slightly modified ARM-PCR). The opening two PCR rounds, 10 cycles each, paired TRBV1-TRBV30 forward primers with a C-beta reverse primer. TCRdb recomputed calls from the multiplex PCR reads with MiXCR, one row per CDR3 protein. The sample has approximately 110,000 distinct CDR3 sequences, approximately 80% seen once. This clonotype was seen at least ten times. Its matching antigen is unknown. Joint extraction of RNA and DNA used roughly 19-31 mg of bulk tissue that was unsorted. Cases comprised patients with primary liver carcinoma who received surgical resection. General study findings and limits: Reduced overlap was seen in tumor-adjacent and tumor-blood pairs versus tumor region pairs. Only about 8-24% of top clones showed up in all five tumor regions.

This CDR3 is 15 amino acids long. Germline V gene lookup returns CDR1 MDHEN and CDR2 SYDVKM. V lost 2 bases to trimming and J lost 5 bases; unmatched junction nucleotides: 5. The clonotype was recovered from a man aged 40-49 years with primary liver carcinoma and hepatitis B virus infection. The chain joins TRBV28 to TRBJ2-5; 10 bases fit TRBD2. The specimen was liver tumor tissue from sampling region 3. Subset in this sample: tumor region T3, left-lateral pole. The CDR3 sequence: CASSLPSGRVETQYF. The CDR3 DNA is TGTGCCAGCAGTTTACCTAGCGGGAGAGTGGAGACCCAGTACTTC.